A single sample is the source of the 21 T cell receptor beta chains below, sequenced in a study of blood T cell repertoires in COVID-19. Using immunoSEQ multiplex PCR, the repertoire was profiled, and TCRdb retains in-frame clones only, with some absent. The data show 400,000 to 450,000 clones, roughly 88% seen once. The sequenced material came from PBMCs or T cells enriched from blood (not recorded which). These receptors were obtained from a man in his late teens or twenties who had recovered from COVID-19.

The chain carries TRBV18 and TRBJ1-5; D gene ambiguous. The CDR3 is 15 amino acids. Germline assignment: CDR1 KGHSH and CDR2 LQKENI. The ends were cut back, 6 bases at V and 0 bases at J, with 12 bases in the middle. In DNA form, the CDR3 reads TGTGCCAGCTCCTCGAGTCTTCCTAGCAATCAGCCCCAGCATTTT. Encoded protein: CASSSSLPSNQPQHF.

The rearrangement links TRBV18 to TRBJ1-5, with a tentative D call TRBD1 (6 bases). This CDR3 has 14 residues. With 6 bases removed from V and 6 bases from J, the gap between germline ends came to 15 bases. Germline CDR1 reads KGHSH; CDR2 reads LQKENI. The CDR3 nucleotides read TGTGCCAGCTCCGCCGGACAGAGGGGTCAGCCCCAGCATTTT. It is translated as CASSAGQRGQPQHF.

The chain employs TRBV6-5 and TRBJ2-7; D is perhaps TRBD2 (5 bases). Per the germline V gene, CDR1 is MNHEY and CDR2 is SVGAGI. The length of the CDR3 is 15 residues. V was trimmed by 7 bases and J by 0 bases, leaving 16 bases between them. CDR3 protein: CASKSSPGSSYEQYF. Here the CDR3 DNA reads TGTGCCAGCAAGTCCAGTCCTGGGAGCTCCTACGAGCAGTACTTC.

This chain joins TRBV7-2 and TRBJ2-4, with TRBD2 as a possible D gene (7 bases). Germline loops: CDR1 SGHTA, CDR2 FQGNSA. With 1 base removed from V and 8 bases from J, the gap between germline ends came to 15 bases. This CDR3 comprises 15 residues. CDR3 loop: CASSLEGGGADIQYF. The CDR3 DNA follows: TGTGCCAGCAGCTTAGAGGGGGGAGGGGCGGACATTCAGTACTTC.

The chain has TRBV7-8 and TRBJ1-1; D perhaps matches TRBD1 (5 bases). The germline V and J ends were trimmed by 9 bases and 4 bases, with 18 bases remaining between them. CDR1 and CDR2 (germline): SGHVS, FQNEAQ. The CDR3 consists of 14 residues. The CDR3 DNA reads TGTGCCAGAGGGCTGGCAGGGAAGAGCACTGAAGCTTTCTTT. This encodes CARGLAGKSTEAFF.

The CDR3 DNA reads as TGTGCCTGGAGTCTTGGGGGGGTTAATGAGCAGTTCTTC. It encodes CAWSLGGVNEQFF. This sequence joins TRBV30 and TRBJ2-1, with 7 bases matching TRBD2. This CDR3 is built from 13 residues. Per the germline V gene, CDR1 is GTSNPN and CDR2 is SVGIG (reference sequence). Trimming at V came to 2 bases and at J to 7 bases, leaving 5 bases not matched to a gene.

In its sample, this clone was seen once. This sequence joins TRBV7-9 and TRBJ2-3, with 11 bases aligning to TRBD2. Germline trimming cut 5 bases from V and 2 bases from J; bases unmatched to any gene: 3. CDR3 length: 15 amino acids. CDR1 is SEHNR, CDR2 FQNEAQ, per germline (reference sequence). In DNA, the CDR3 is TGTGCCAGCAGCCCTAGCGGGGGGCTCACAGATACGCAGTATTTT. Amino acid sequence: CASSPSGGLTDTQYF.

The V gene is TRBV29-1, the J gene TRBJ1-2; a possible D gene is TRBD1 (6 bases). CDR1 is SQVTM and CDR2 is ANQGSEA in the germline V gene. This CDR3 has 13 residues. The V end lost 4 bases, the J end lost 5 bases, and 14 bases lay between the germline ends. This CDR3 is CSVVGAGTYGYTF. The CDR3 coding sequence is TGCAGCGTTGTCGGGGCAGGGACATATGGCTACACCTTC.

The chain employs TRBV7-9 and TRBJ2-7; possibly TRBD2 for D (5 bases). Trimming took off 4 bases at V and 5 bases at J, with 12 bases between the two ends. This CDR3 has 13 amino acids. CDR1 and CDR2 (germline): SEHNR, FQNEAQ (reference sequence). The CDR3 loop reads CASSSDGVHEQYF. For the CDR3, the DNA is TGTGCCAGCAGCTCGGACGGGGTCCACGAGCAGTACTTC.

The rearrangement links TRBV7-6 to TRBJ1-4; 9 bases align to TRBD1. The CDR3 loop spans 18 amino acids. Per the germline V gene, CDR1 is SGHVS and CDR2 is FNYEAQ. V gave up 5 bases and J gave up 7 bases; unmatched junction bases: 17. The CDR3 bases are TGTGCCAGCAGCCCTAATCCCGGGACAGGGCTAGGGAGTGAAAAACTGTTTTTT. It is translated as CASSPNPGTGLGSEKLFF.

The sample holds one count of this clone. The chain has TRBV24-1 and TRBJ2-3, with D possibly matching TRBD2 (7 bases). The length of the CDR3 is 19 residues. V lost 5 bases to trimming and J lost 5 bases, with 28 bases between them. CDR1 KGHDR and CDR2 SFDVKD come from the germline V gene. The CDR3 DNA sequence: TGTGCCACCAGTGGCACGGAATCAATGGGGGGGGCGCTTTTAGATACGCAGTATTTT. It is translated as CATSGTESMGGALLDTQYF.

V usage is TRBV28 and J usage is TRBJ1-2; 7 bases fit TRBD1. The ends lost 7 bases at V and 0 bases at J; junction bases unmatched: 5. The CDR3 loop spans 14 amino acids. Germline V gives CDR1 MDHEN, CDR2 SYDVKM. The CDR3 loop is CASTRGEANYGYTF. The CDR3 DNA is TGTGCCAGCACCAGGGGGGAAGCTAACTATGGCTACACCTTC.

The V gene is TRBV30, the J gene TRBJ1-1; D perhaps matches TRBD1 (6 bases). The CDR3 is 14 amino acids. The V and J ends lost 1 base and 5 bases respectively, with 14 bases between them. Germline V gene sequence: CDR1 GTSNPN, CDR2 SVGIG (reference sequence). This CDR3 is CAWSDHREGTEAFF. As DNA, the CDR3 is TGTGCCTGGAGTGACCACAGGGAAGGAACTGAAGCTTTCTTT.

The chain links TRBV19 to TRBJ1-6; D is undetermined. The CDR3 sequence is 13 residues long. The germline V gene has CDR1 LNHDA and CDR2 SQIVND (reference sequence). The V end lost 8 bases, the J end lost 13 bases, and 18 bases lay between the germline ends. CDR3: CASQTPGIHPLHF. The CDR3 DNA sequence: TGTGCCAGTCAGACACCCGGAATTCACCCCCTCCACTTT.

The chain couples TRBV7-8 to TRBJ2-1, with TRBD2 matching 9 bases. Germline V gives CDR1 SGHVS, CDR2 FQNEAQ. Losses at the gene ends were 3 bases for V and 2 bases for J; bases not matched to a gene: 8. CDR3 length equals 17 residues. The CDR3 loop is CASSLHPSGITYNEQFF. Here the CDR3 DNA reads TGTGCCAGCAGCTTGCATCCTAGCGGGATTACCTACAATGAGCAGTTCTTC.

The chain uses TRBV5-1 and TRBJ1-3; unclear D gene. CDR1 SGHRS and CDR2 YFSETQ come from the germline V gene. V was cut by 4 bases and J by 4 bases, with 12 bases left in between. The CDR3 contains 14 residues. The CDR3: CASSASVVGNTIYF. The CDR3, as DNA: TGCGCCAGCAGCGCTTCGGTTGTCGGAAACACCATATATTTT.

The gene calls are TRBV28 and TRBJ2-7, with D unresolved. The CDR3 extends over 12 amino acids. With 5 bases removed from V and 0 bases from J, the gap between germline ends came to 5 bases. Germline CDR1 and CDR2: MDHEN and SYDVKM. The CDR3 loop reads CASSESSYEQYF. CDR3 sequence (DNA): TGTGCCAGCAGTGAGAGCTCCTACGAGCAGTACTTC.

To note about this clone: Other DNA sequences in the same sample also yield this CDR3. CDR3 amino acids: CASSQGGGYGYTF. CDR3 DNA: TGTGCCAGCAGCCAAGGTGGCGGATATGGCTACACCTTC. The chain combines TRBV3-1 (or the pseudogene TRBV3-2) with TRBJ1-2; no clear D gene. Germline V gene data show CDR1 as LGHDT and CDR2 as YNNKEL (reference sequence). This CDR3 contains 13 residues. Between the trimmed V and J ends, which lost 1 base and 5 bases, there was a span of 8 bases.

In this sample, this clone turned up once. CDR3 sequence reads: CASSQAGHTLSPLHF. The CDR3 bases are TGTGCCAGCAGCCAAGCGGGACACACACTTTCACCCCTCCACTTT. The genes are TRBV5-4 and TRBJ1-6; maybe TRBD1 (6 bases). Germline loops: CDR1 SGHNT, CDR2 YYREEE (reference sequence). Trimming cost V 4 bases and J 9 bases, with 17 bases left between them. The CDR3 runs to 15 residues.

The chain combines TRBV3-1 (or the pseudogene TRBV3-2) with TRBJ2-1, with D possibly being TRBD1 (6 bases). There are 19 residues in the CDR3. V lost 4 bases to trimming and J lost 4 bases, with 26 bases between them. Germline values: CDR1 LGHDT, CDR2 YNNKEL (reference sequence). The CDR3 reads CASSPTGQLEPTHYNEQFF. CDR3 DNA sequence: TGTGCCAGCAGCCCCACGGGACAACTCGAACCGACCCATTACAATGAGCAGTTCTTC.

This CDR3 is CASSLVGFYPHF. The CDR3 DNA reads TGTGCCAGCAGTTTGGTCGGGTTCTACCCCCACTTT. The rearrangement links TRBV12-3 or TRBV12-4 to TRBJ1-6; D unclear. V lost 3 bases, J lost 18 bases, and 15 bases lay in between. The CDR3 is made up of 12 amino acids.